This T cell receptor (beta chain) was found in a study of shared T cell receptors in the human thymus. The protocol was immunoSEQ multiplex PCR, while the TCRdb copy is restricted to in-frame clones and leaves out a portion. Of about 660,000 clones in the sample, about 89% were seen once. The CDR3 consists of 14 residues. The V end lost 3 bases, the J end lost 3 bases, and 10 bases lay between the germline ends. The germline gives CDR1 SGDLS, CDR2 YYNGEE. This same sample was also taken into another study, of human thymus T cells. That work adds: Having surgery to correct congenital heart defects, healthy Finnish infants acted as the donors. Obtained as resections during corrective heart surgery, the thymus tissue was then studied. V and J genes seemed to be used with bias in thymic and blood repertoires. Among unrelated individuals, related research reported thymic repertoires that overlapped highly.

The receptor was derived from a boy under two years old with a congenital heart defect. The rearrangement links TRBV9 to TRBJ1-3; a weak D match, TRBD1 (6 bases). Input material: thymocytes. Here the CDR3 DNA reads TGTGCCAGCAGCGCCCCCAGGGGTGGAAACACCATATATTTT. It specifies CASSAPRGGNTIYF. The full variable domain, rest sourced from reference TRBV9 and TRBJ1-3, is DSGVTQTPKHLITATGQRVTLRCSPRSGDLSVYWYQQSLDQGLQFLIQYYNGEERAKGNILERFSAQQFPDLHSELNLSSLELGDSALYFCASSAPRGGNTIYFGEGSWLTVV.